The 29 T cell receptor beta chains in this list originate from one sample, sequenced in a study of T cell responses to AZD1222 COVID-19 vaccine. Clones were sequenced by immunoSEQ multiplex PCR, and TCRdb holds only the in-frame ones, with some missing. The sample lists 150,000 to 250,000 clones; approximately 93% were seen once. Specimen: peripheral blood, collected 28 days after the second AZD1222 dose. The receptors were gathered from an adult who received the AZD1222 COVID-19 vaccine.

J is TRBJ1-1 and V is TRBV5-1; maybe TRBD1 (5 bases). This CDR3 region has 14 residues. CDR1 SGHRS and CDR2 YFSETQ come from the germline V gene. Trimming left V 2 bases short and J 4 bases short, with 12 bases between. CDR3: CASSFSQGGTEAFF. Here the CDR3 DNA reads TGCGCCAGCAGCTTTAGCCAGGGAGGCACTGAAGCTTTCTTT.

The chain combines TRBV5-8 with TRBJ2-7; 7 positions match TRBD1. Germline loops: CDR1 SGHTS, CDR2 YDEGEE. This CDR3 is built from 16 residues. With 4 bases clipped from V and 4 bases from J, the junction kept 14 bases outside the gene matches. CDR3 region: CASSPRQGRVRYEQYF. In nucleotides, the CDR3 is TGTGCCAGCAGCCCCAGACAGGGAAGGGTGAGGTACGAGCAGTACTTC.

The chain links TRBV10-3 to TRBJ1-1; D ambiguous. Per germline, CDR1 ENHRY and CDR2 SYGVKD. The ends were cut back, 11 bases at V and 5 bases at J, with 12 bases in the middle. The CDR3 covers 11 residues. This CDR3 reads CAVYLGTEAFF. DNA of the CDR3: TGTGCCGTTTACCTAGGGACTGAAGCTTTCTTT.

The V and J genes are TRBV29-1 and TRBJ1-1, with D maybe TRBD1 (6 bases). Trimming pared 3 bases from V and 4 bases from J, leaving 15 bases between. The CDR3 runs to 14 residues. Germline values: CDR1 SQVTM, CDR2 ANQGSEA. The CDR3 region is CSVDGGRGGTEAFF. The CDR3 DNA sequence: TGCAGCGTTGACGGGGGTCGAGGGGGCACTGAAGCTTTCTTT.

This chain links TRBV28 with TRBJ2-7; 11 nucleotides agree with TRBD2. Per the germline V gene, CDR1 is MDHEN and CDR2 is SYDVKM. The CDR3 extends over 14 amino acids. Trimming took 8 bases from V and 3 from J; bases not matched to a gene: 6. CDR3 sequence: CASLLAGGGYEQYF. In nucleotides, the CDR3 is TGTGCCAGCCTCTTAGCGGGAGGGGGCTACGAGCAGTACTTC.

In nucleotides, the CDR3 is TGTGCCAGCAGCTTGGGGACAGTACCCTACGAGCAGTACTTC. It specifies CASSLGTVPYEQYF. This chain uses TRBV5-8 with TRBJ2-7; the D gene is possibly TRBD1 (6 bases). The CDR3 is 14 residues long. Germline V gene sequence: CDR1 SGHTS, CDR2 YDEGEE. Trimming removed 0 bases at V and 2 bases at J, with 9 bases between.

In DNA form, the CDR3 reads TGTGCCAGAAGCTTGCGGGGGGCCACTGAAGCTTTCTTT. Translating it yields CARSLRGATEAFF. This chain links TRBV5-3 with TRBJ1-1; D is possibly TRBD1 (6 bases). TRBV5-3 is assigned to the ORF class and has an uncertain function. The CDR3 has 13 amino acids. Trimming removed 1 base at V and 4 bases at J, with 8 bases between.

The rearrangement uses TRBV30 and TRBJ1-3; 7 bases fit TRBD1. The CDR3 covers 13 residues. V lost 4 bases to trimming and J lost 4 bases; unmatched junction nucleotides: 4. The V gene's germline CDR1 is GTSNPN and CDR2 SVGIG (reference sequence). The CDR3: CAWTPDRGNTIYF. CDR3 in DNA: TGTGCCTGGACTCCGGACAGGGGAAACACCATATATTTT.

The gene calls are TRBV5-1 and TRBJ2-1, with a possible D match to TRBD1 (6 bases). V was clipped by 2 bases and J by 10 bases, with 16 bases between them. The CDR3 runs 14 residues. From germline, CDR1 is SGHRS and CDR2 YFSETQ. The CDR3 DNA reads as TGCGCCAGCAGCTTAAGAACAGGGTATTGGGAGCAGTTCTTC. Translation: CASSLRTGYWEQFF.

The rearrangement joins TRBV25-1 to TRBJ2-7; TRBD1 matches at 7 bases. Germline loops: CDR1 MGHDK, CDR2 SYGVNS. Losses at the gene ends were 5 bases for V and 0 bases for J; bases not matched to a gene: 4. This CDR3 region has 14 residues. The CDR3 sequence is CASSLQGSSYEQYF. CDR3 sequence (DNA): TGTGCCAGCAGTTTACAGGGGAGCTCCTACGAGCAGTACTTC.

The chain combines TRBV28 with TRBJ2-7, with D possibly TRBD1 on 5 matching bases. The V and J ends lost 7 bases and 3 bases respectively, with 7 bases between them. This CDR3 is 11 amino acids long. Per the germline V gene, CDR1 is MDHEN and CDR2 is SYDVKM. The CDR3 loop is CASTDNYEQYF. The CDR3 region has the DNA TGTGCCAGCACGGACAACTACGAGCAGTACTTC.

This chain links TRBV7-9 with TRBJ2-7, with D perhaps matching TRBD2 (7 bases). The length of the CDR3 is 17 residues. Germline V gene lookup returns CDR1 SEHNR and CDR2 FQNEAQ (reference sequence). The ends were cut back, 5 bases at V and 0 bases at J, with 20 bases in the middle. This CDR3 is CASSVGSGGRTSYEQYF. The CDR3 bases are TGTGCCAGCAGCGTAGGTTCGGGGGGCCGTACCTCCTACGAGCAGTACTTC.

The chain couples TRBV19 to TRBJ2-1, with 10 nucleotides matching TRBD2. Germline CDR1 and CDR2: LNHDA and SQIVND (reference sequence). The CDR3 contains 14 residues. With V trimmed by 5 bases and J by 7 bases, 5 bases remained unmatched. The CDR3 sequence is CASSGLAARNEQFF. DNA of the CDR3: TGTGCCAGTAGTGGACTAGCGGCGAGAAATGAGCAGTTCTTC.

The chain has TRBV28 and TRBJ1-2; D is uncertain. This CDR3 is 12 amino acids long. The germline V gene has CDR1 MDHEN and CDR2 SYDVKM. V lost 5 bases and J lost 7, with 11 bases in between. Here the CDR3 DNA reads TGTGCCAGCAGTCCGACACTCCCTGGCTACACCTTC. Translation gives CASSPTLPGYTF.

This clone occurred many times. The chain recombines TRBV28 with TRBJ2-7; D assignment may be TRBD1 or TRBD2 (5 bases each). The CDR3 runs to 17 residues. Germline lookup yields CDR1 MDHEN and CDR2 SYDVKM. Trimming shortened V by 3 bases and J by 2 bases, and 20 bases separated the two germline ends. CDR3 amino acids: CASSLYLLPGRPYEQYF. Here the CDR3 DNA reads TGTGCCAGCAGTTTGTACCTTCTTCCGGGACGCCCCTACGAGCAGTACTTC.

Written as DNA, the CDR3 is TGCGCCAGCAGCTTGGCCCCCGGTTCCTACGAGCAGTACTTC. Its translation is CASSLAPGSYEQYF. The V call is TRBV5-1, the J call TRBJ2-7, with D uncertain. The CDR3 consists of 14 residues. The V end lost 0 bases, the J end lost 1 base, and 8 bases lay between the germline ends. Germline V gene sequence: CDR1 SGHRS, CDR2 YFSETQ. Complete variable domain (other parts from reference TRBV5-1 and TRBJ2-7): KAGVTQTPRYLIKTRGQQVTLSCSPISGHRSVSWYQQTPGQGLQFLFEYFSETQRNKGNFPGRFSGRQFSNSRSEMNVSTLELGDSALYLCASSLAPGSYEQYFGPGTRLTVT.

The chain has TRBV7-9 and TRBJ1-1; a weak D match, TRBD1 (6 bases). V was cut by 6 bases and J by 10 bases, with 18 bases left in between. The germline gives CDR1 SEHNR, CDR2 FQNEAQ (reference sequence). This CDR3 has 13 amino acids. CDR3 nucleotide sequence: TGTGCCAGCAGTCCCTCGGGGGGCGGTGGAGCTTTCTTT. Translating gives CASSPSGGGGAFF.

This chain links TRBV2 with TRBJ2-7; perhaps TRBD2 as D (5 bases). The CDR3 loop spans 11 amino acids. Trimming took off 3 bases at V and 9 bases at J, with 9 bases between the two ends. CDR1 is SNHLY, CDR2 FYNNEI, per germline. The CDR3 nucleotides read TGTGCCAGCAGTGACCGGGAAGGGCAGTACTTC. Translating gives CASSDREGQYF.

This chain connects TRBV24-1 to TRBJ1-2; D remains unclear. This CDR3 spans 12 amino acids. Germline assignment: CDR1 KGHDR and CDR2 SFDVKD. Trimming left V 4 bases short and J 10 bases short, with 12 bases between. CDR3 protein: CATSDGRDPYTF. The CDR3, as DNA: TGTGCCACCAGTGACGGGAGGGATCCCTACACCTTC.

The J gene is TRBJ2-3, the V gene TRBV11-2; 8 bases line up with TRBD2. The ends lost 4 bases at V and 9 bases at J; junction bases unmatched: 12. CDR1 and CDR2 (germline): SGHAT, FQNNGV. The CDR3 is made up of 15 amino acids. CDR3 sequence reads: CASSSLTSGIHTQYF. CDR3 in DNA: TGTGCCAGCAGCTCCTTAACTAGCGGCATCCACACGCAGTATTTT.

The chain uses TRBV9 and TRBJ1-2; 10 bases are shared with TRBD1. The length of the CDR3 is 13 residues. With 4 bases clipped from V and 4 bases from J, the junction kept 1 base outside the gene matches. The germline V gene encodes CDR1 SGDLS and CDR2 YYNGEE. The CDR3 here is CASSRQGAYGYTF. The CDR3 bases are TGTGCCAGCAGCCGACAGGGGGCCTATGGCTACACCTTC.

The chain combines TRBV7-3 with TRBJ2-3, with 10 bases identical to TRBD2. Germline trimming cut 5 bases from V and 1 base from J; bases unmatched to any gene: 3. The germline V gene has CDR1 SGHTA and CDR2 FQGTGA. This CDR3 comprises 15 residues. The CDR3 sequence is CASSTLAGGTDTQYF. The CDR3, as DNA: TGTGCCAGCAGCACTCTAGCGGGGGGCACAGATACGCAGTATTTT.

Regarding this clone: At one end, the junction sequence differs from germline, possibly due to a read error. The V call is TRBV6-5, the J call TRBJ2-3; D tentatively reads TRBD1 or TRBD2 (5 bases each). The CDR3 covers 15 residues. Per the germline V gene, CDR1 is MNHEY and CDR2 is SVGAGI. This CDR3 is CASSFQGRGTDTQYF. The CDR3 DNA reads TGTGCCAGCAGTTTCCAAGGACGGGGCACGGATACGCAGTATTTT.

The CDR3 bases are TGTGCCAGTAGCGGGACTAGCGACCAAGAGACCCAGTACTTC. Translation gives CASSGTSDQETQYF. The genes are TRBV19 and TRBJ2-5; TRBD2 agrees at 10 bases. Trimming at V came to 6 bases and at J to 0 bases, leaving 1 base not matched to a gene. Germline lookup yields CDR1 LNHDA and CDR2 SQIVND (reference sequence). This CDR3 is built from 14 residues.

The V call is TRBV4-3, the J call TRBJ2-3, with a weak D call TRBD2 (7 bases). The germline CDR1 and CDR2 sequences are LGHNA and YSLEER. This CDR3 is 15 amino acids long. The V end was cut by 1 base, the J end by 3 bases, with 11 bases between. The CDR3 bases are TGCGCCAGCAGCCAAGCGGGGGGCTGGACAGATACGCAGTATTTT. Translated: CASSQAGGWTDTQYF.

Points on this clone: One end of the junction does not line up with germline, which may come from a read error. The rearrangement links TRBV7-7 to TRBJ2-5; TRBD1 matches at 7 bases. This CDR3 is 15 amino acids long. Per germline, CDR1 SSHAT and CDR2 FNYEAQ (reference sequence). The CDR3 nucleotides read TGTGCTAGCAGCTTGGGGGACAGCTTACAAGAGACCCAGTACTTC. This sequence encodes CASSLGDSLQETQYF.

This rearrangement joins TRBV3-1 (or the pseudogene TRBV3-2) to TRBJ2-3; 13 bases align to TRBD2. V was clipped by 0 bases and J by 3 bases; unmatched bases: 6. Germline-derived CDR1 and CDR2 are LGHDT and YNNKEL (reference sequence). The CDR3 loop spans 18 amino acids. The CDR3 DNA is TGTGCCAGCAGCCAAGAGTCACTAGCGGGAGGGAGTACAGATACGCAGTATTTT. Translation gives CASSQESLAGGSTDTQYF.

The chain couples TRBV11-2 to TRBJ1-1; TRBD1 matches 7 bases. Germline V CDR1 and CDR2: SGHAT, FQNNGV. The J segment lost 2 bases and the V segment lost 5 bases, leaving 8 bases of the junction unmatched. CDR3 length: 15 residues. In DNA, the CDR3 is TGTGCCAGCAGCGCCTACAGGGGAGCAAACACTGAAGCTTTCTTT. Amino acids: CASSAYRGANTEAFF.

The chain has TRBV7-3 and TRBJ2-1; no clear D. The CDR3 covers 13 residues. The germline gives CDR1 SGHTA, CDR2 FQGTGA. Trimming left V 0 bases short and J 8 bases short, with 8 bases between. CDR3 DNA sequence: TGTGCCAGCAGCTTAACCACACACGATGAGCAGTTCTTC. Translated, it gives CASSLTTHDEQFF.